The present entry profiles one TCR beta chain with its context. Random-hexamer reverse transcription was applied to about 0.45 to 1 ug RNA. Amplification of TCR beta CDR3 by immunoSEQ multiplex PCR spanned 54 Vbeta and 13 Jbeta. Each CDR3 protein gets one entry after TCRdb re-called the immunoSEQ multiplex PCR reads with MiXCR. Of more than 95,000 distinct CDR3 sequences listed, around 94% are singletons. The data stem from a study of CD8 T cells in Susac syndrome. The V gene end was trimmed by 5 bases and the J gene end by 14 bases; junction bases not matched to a gene: 15. The CDR3 is 15 residues long. Germline V gene data show CDR1 as SNHLY and CDR2 as FYNNEI. Negative isolation was used for CD8+ and CD4+ T cells and FACS enrichment for TEMRA cells.

The specimen sequenced was CD4+ T cells from PBMCs. The sequence was obtained from a human donor in good health. The chain employs TRBV2 and TRBJ1-4; 9 bases line up with TRBD1. The CDR3 spells CASSPPGDRVPHLFF. In DNA form, the CDR3 reads TGTGCCAGCAGTCCCCCCGGGGACAGGGTGCCCCACCTGTTTTTT.